This record looks at one T cell receptor beta chain sequence and its context. Its antigen is not identified. These data originate in a study of response to subunit inactivated influenza vaccine. The study's findings and limits: Authors suggested seasonal influenza vaccinations each recruit few new T cells.

CDR1 MDHEN and CDR2 SYDVKM come from the germline V gene. V dropped 5 bases and J dropped 5 bases, with 16 bases sitting between them. The CDR3 contains 14 residues. TCRdb re-analysed the RT-PCR reads in MiXCR, keeping a single row per CDR3 protein. The repertoire includes fewer than 700,000 distinct CDR3 sequences, 10% to 15% of them detected once, and around 13% sits in the top ten. This sequence was found in a man between 50 and 59 years old who received an inactivated influenza vaccine. This chain links TRBV28 with TRBJ2-7; a possible D gene is TRBD2 (5 bases). The sequences come from PBMCs from blood, collected about 6 weeks after vaccination. For the CDR3, the DNA is TGTGCCAGCAGTCCCCGGGGTACCCGGGACGAGCAGTACTTC. Its translation: CASSPRGTRDEQYF.